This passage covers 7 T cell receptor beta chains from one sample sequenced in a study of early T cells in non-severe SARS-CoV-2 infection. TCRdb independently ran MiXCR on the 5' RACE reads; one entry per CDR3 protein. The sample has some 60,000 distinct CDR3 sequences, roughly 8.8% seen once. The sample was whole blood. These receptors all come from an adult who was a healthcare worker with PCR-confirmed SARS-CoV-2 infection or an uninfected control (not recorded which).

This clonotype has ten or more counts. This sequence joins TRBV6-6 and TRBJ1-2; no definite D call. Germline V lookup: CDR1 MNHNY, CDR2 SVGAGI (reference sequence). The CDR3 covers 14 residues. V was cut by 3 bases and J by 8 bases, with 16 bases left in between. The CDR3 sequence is CASSYARAEEGYTF. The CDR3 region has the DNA TGTGCCAGCAGTTATGCTAGGGCCGAGGAAGGCTACACCTTC.

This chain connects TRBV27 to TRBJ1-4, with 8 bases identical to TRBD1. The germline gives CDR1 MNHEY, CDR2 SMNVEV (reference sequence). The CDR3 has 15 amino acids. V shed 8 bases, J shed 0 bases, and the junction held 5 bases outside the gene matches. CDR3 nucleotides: TGTGCCAGCCGGGACAGGACAGCAACTAATGAAAAACTGTTTTTT. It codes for CASRDRTATNEKLFF.

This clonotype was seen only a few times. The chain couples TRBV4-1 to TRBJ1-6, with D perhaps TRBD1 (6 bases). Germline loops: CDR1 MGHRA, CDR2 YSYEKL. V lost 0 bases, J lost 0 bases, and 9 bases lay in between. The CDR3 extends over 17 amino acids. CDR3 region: CASSQDTGSSYNSPLHF. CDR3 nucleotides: TGCGCCAGCAGCCAAGATACAGGGAGCTCCTATAATTCACCCCTCCACTTT.

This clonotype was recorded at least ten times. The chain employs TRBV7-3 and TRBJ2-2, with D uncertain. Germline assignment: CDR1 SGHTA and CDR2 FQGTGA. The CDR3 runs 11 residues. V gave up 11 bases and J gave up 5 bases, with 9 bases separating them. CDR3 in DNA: TGTGCCGCCCAAGGGACCGGGGAGCTGTTTTTT. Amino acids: CAAQGTGELFF.

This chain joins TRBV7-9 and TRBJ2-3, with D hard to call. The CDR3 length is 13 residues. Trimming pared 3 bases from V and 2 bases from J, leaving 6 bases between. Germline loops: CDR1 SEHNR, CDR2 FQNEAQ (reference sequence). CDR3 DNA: TGTGCCAGCAGCTTTACTCTCACAGATACGCAGTATTTT. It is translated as CASSFTLTDTQYF.

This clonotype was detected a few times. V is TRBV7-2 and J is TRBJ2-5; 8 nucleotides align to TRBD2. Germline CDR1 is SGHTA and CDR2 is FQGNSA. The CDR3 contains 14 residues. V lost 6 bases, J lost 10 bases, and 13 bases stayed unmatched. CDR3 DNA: TGTGCCAGCAGAAACCCGGCGGGGGGACTGATCCAGTACTTC. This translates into CASRNPAGGLIQYF.

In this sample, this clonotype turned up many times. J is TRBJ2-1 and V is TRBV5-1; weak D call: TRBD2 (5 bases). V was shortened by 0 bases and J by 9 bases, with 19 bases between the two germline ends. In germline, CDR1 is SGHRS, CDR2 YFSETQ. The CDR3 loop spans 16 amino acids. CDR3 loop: CASSLAPGVGFSEQFF. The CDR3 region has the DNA TGCGCCAGCAGCTTGGCCCCCGGGGTCGGTTTTAGTGAGCAGTTCTTC.